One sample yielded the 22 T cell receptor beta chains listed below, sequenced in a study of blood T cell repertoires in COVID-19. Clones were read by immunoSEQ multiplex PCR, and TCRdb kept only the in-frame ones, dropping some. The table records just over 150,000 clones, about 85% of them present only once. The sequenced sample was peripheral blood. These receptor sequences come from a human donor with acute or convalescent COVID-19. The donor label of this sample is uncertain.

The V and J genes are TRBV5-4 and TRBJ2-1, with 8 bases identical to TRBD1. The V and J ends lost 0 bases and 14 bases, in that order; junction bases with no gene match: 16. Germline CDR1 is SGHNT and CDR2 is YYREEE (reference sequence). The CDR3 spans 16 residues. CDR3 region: CASSLAGAGIKQGEFF. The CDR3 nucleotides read TGTGCCAGCAGCTTGGCCGGCGCGGGGATTAAACAGGGGGAGTTCTTC.

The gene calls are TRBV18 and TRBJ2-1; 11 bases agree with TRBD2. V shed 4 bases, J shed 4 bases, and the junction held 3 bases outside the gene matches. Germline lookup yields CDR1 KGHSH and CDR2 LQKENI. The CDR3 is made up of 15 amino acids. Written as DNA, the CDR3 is TGTGCCAGCTCACTCGGGACTAGCGGATACAATGAGCAGTTCTTC. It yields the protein CASSLGTSGYNEQFF.

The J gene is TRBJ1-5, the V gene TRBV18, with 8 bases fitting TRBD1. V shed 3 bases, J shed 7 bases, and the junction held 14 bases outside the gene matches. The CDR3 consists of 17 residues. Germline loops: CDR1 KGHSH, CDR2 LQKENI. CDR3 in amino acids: CASSPPGQGMIGQPQHF. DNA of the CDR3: TGTGCCAGCTCACCCCCCGGACAGGGAATGATTGGCCAGCCCCAGCATTTT.

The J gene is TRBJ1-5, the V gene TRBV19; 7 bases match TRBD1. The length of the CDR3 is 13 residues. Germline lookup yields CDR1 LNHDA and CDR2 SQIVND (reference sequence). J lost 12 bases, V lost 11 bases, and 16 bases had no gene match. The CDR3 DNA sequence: TGTGCCTCAGACCGGGGCCAGGGGGGCGTCCAGCATTTT. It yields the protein CASDRGQGGVQHF.

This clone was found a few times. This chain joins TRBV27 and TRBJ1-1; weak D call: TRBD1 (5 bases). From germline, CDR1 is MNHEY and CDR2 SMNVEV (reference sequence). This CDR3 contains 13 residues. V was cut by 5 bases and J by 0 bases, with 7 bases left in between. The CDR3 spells CASSTQVNTEAFF. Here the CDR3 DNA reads TGTGCCAGCAGTACACAGGTGAACACTGAAGCTTTCTTT.

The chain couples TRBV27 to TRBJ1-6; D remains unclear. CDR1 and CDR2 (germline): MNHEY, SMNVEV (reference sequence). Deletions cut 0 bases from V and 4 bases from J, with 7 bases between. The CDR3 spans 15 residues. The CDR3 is CASSLSLRYNSPLHF. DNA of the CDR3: TGTGCCAGCAGTTTATCGCTCAGGTATAATTCACCCCTCCACTTT.

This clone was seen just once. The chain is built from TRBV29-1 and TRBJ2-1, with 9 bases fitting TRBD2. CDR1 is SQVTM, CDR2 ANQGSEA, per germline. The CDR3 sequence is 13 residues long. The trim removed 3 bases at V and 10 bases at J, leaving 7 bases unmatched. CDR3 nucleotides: TGCAGCGTTGATTTGCGGGGGGGCCCCGAGCAGTTCTTC. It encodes CSVDLRGGPEQFF.

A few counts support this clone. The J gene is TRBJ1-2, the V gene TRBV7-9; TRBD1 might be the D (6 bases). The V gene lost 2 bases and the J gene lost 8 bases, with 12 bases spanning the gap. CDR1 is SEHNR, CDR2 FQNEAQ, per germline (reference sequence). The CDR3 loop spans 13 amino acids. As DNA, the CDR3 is TGTGCCAGCAGCTTACTACAGGGCGACGGCTACACCTTC. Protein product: CASSLLQGDGYTF.

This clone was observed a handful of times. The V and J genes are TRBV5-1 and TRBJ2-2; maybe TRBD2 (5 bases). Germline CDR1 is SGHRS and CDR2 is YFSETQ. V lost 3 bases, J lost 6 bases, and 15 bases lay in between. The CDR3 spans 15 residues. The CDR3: CASSSSLGDSGELFF. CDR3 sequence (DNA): TGCGCCAGCAGCTCATCGCTCGGGGATTCCGGGGAGCTGTTTTTT.

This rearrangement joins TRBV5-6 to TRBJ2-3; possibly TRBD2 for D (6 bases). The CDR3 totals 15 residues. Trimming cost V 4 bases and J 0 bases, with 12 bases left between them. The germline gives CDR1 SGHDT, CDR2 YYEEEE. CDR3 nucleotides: TGTGCCAGCAGCGCGGGACCCCGAAGCACAGATACGCAGTATTTT. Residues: CASSAGPRSTDTQYF. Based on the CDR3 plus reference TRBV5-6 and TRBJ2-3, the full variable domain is DAGVTQSPTHLIKTRGQQVTLRCSPKSGHDTVSWYQQALGQGPQFIFQYYEEEERQRGNFPDRFSGHQFPNYSSELNVNALLLGDSALYLCASSAGPRSTDTQYFGPGTRLTVL.

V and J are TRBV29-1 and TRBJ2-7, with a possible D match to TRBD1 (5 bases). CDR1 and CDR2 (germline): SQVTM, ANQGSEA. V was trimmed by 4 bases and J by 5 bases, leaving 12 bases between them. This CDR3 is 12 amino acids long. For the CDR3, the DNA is TGCAGCGTTGTCTGGGGCCAGAACGAGCAGTACTTC. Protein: CSVVWGQNEQYF.

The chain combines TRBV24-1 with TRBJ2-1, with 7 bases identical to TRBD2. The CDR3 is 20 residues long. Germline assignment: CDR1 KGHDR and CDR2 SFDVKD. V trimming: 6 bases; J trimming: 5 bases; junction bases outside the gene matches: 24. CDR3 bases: TGTGCCACCAGTCCCGCAACCCACTCTAGCGGTCCATCGAACAACAATGAGCAGTTCTTC. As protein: CATSPATHSSGPSNNNEQFF.

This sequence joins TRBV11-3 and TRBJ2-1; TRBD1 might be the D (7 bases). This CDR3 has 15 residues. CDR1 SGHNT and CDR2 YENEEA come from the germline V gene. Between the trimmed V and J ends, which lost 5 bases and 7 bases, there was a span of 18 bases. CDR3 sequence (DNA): TGTGCCAGCAGCCCCCGGACAGGTGCGGGGAATGAGCAGTTCTTC. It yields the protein CASSPRTGAGNEQFF.

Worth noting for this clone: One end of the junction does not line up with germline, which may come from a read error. The CDR3 nucleotides are TGTGCCGGCAGCGCGGGGGGGCCCATGAGCAACAATGAGCAGTTCTTC. Protein sequence: CAGSAGGPMSNNEQFF. The rearrangement uses TRBV27 and TRBJ2-1; TRBD2 aligns across 9 bases. Germline CDR1 MNHEY, CDR2 SMNVEV (reference sequence). CDR3 length equals 16 residues.

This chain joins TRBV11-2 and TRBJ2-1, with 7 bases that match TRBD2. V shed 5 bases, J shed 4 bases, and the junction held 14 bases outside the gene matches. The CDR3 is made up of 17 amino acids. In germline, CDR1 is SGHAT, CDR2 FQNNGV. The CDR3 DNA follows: TGTGCCAGCAGCCCCCACCGGGACTATCGCACATACAATGAGCAGTTCTTC. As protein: CASSPHRDYRTYNEQFF.

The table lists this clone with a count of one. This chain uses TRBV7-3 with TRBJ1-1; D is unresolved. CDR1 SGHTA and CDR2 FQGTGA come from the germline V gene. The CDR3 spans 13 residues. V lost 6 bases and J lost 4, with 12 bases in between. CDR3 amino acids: CASRETAVTEAFF. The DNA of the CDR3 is TGTGCCAGCAGGGAAACGGCGGTCACTGAAGCTTTCTTT.

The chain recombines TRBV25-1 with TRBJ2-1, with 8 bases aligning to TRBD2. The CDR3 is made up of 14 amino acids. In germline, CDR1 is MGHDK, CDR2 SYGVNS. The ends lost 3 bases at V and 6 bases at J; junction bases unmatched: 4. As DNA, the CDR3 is TGTGCCAGCAGTGATCCCGGGAGGGTCAATGAGCAGTTCTTC. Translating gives CASSDPGRVNEQFF.

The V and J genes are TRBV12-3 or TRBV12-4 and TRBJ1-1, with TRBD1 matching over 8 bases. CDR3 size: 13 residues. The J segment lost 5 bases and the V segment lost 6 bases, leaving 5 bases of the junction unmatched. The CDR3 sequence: CASRIRGRTEAFF. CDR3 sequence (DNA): TGTGCCAGCAGGATCAGGGGGCGAACTGAAGCTTTCTTT.

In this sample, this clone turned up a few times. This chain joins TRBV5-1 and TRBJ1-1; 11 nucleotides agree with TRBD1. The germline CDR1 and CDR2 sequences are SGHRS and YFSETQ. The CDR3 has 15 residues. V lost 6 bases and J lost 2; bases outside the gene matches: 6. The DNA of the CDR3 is TGCGCCAGCAACCTGGGACAGGGGGGAAACACTGAAGCTTTCTTT. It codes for CASNLGQGGNTEAFF.

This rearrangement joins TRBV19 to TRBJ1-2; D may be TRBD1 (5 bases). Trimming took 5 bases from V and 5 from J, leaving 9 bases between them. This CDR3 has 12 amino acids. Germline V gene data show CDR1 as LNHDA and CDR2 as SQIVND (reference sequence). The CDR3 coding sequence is TGTGCCAGTAGTGGGGCAGGTTATGGCTACACCTTC. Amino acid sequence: CASSGAGYGYTF. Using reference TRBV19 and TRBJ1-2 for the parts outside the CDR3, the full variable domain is DGGITQSPKYLFRKEGQNVTLSCEQNLNHDAMYWYRQDPGQGLRLIYYSQIVNDFQKGDIAEGYSVSREKKESFPLTVTSAQKNPTAFYLCASSGAGYGYTFGSGTRLTVV.

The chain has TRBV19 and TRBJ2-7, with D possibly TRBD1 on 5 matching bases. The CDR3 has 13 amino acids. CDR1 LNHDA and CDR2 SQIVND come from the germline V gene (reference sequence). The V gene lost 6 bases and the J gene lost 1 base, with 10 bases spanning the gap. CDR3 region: CASRGLPSYEQYF. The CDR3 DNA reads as TGTGCCAGTAGGGGGCTTCCATCCTACGAGCAGTACTTC.

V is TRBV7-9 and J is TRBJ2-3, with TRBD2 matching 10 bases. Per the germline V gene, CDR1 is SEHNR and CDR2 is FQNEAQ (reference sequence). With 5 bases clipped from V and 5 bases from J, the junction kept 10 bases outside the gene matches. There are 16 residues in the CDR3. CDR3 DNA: TGTGCCAGCAGCACCAGATTGGGACTAGCGAGAGATACGCAGTATTTT. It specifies CASSTRLGLARDTQYF.